The clone carrying this TCR beta chain showed up just once. These data are taken from a study of cytotoxic CD8 clonotypes in ibrutinib-treated CLL. This table comes from immunoSEQ multiplex PCR, and its TCRdb copy is limited to in-frame clones, with some not included. The table has roughly 15,000 clones, over 70% seen once. The CDR3 is 12 residues long. The germline V gene has CDR1 SEHNR and CDR2 FQNEAQ (reference sequence). The V gene lost 2 bases and the J gene lost 6 bases, with 6 bases spanning the gap. This TCR derives from a human donor with chronic lymphocytic leukemia. J is TRBJ2-3 and V is TRBV7-9; TRBD2 might be the D (5 bases). The source was PBMCs, collected before ibrutinib treatment. The CDR3 region is CASSLREDTQYF. The CDR3 coding sequence is TGTGCCAGCAGCTTAAGGGAGGATACGCAGTATTTT.